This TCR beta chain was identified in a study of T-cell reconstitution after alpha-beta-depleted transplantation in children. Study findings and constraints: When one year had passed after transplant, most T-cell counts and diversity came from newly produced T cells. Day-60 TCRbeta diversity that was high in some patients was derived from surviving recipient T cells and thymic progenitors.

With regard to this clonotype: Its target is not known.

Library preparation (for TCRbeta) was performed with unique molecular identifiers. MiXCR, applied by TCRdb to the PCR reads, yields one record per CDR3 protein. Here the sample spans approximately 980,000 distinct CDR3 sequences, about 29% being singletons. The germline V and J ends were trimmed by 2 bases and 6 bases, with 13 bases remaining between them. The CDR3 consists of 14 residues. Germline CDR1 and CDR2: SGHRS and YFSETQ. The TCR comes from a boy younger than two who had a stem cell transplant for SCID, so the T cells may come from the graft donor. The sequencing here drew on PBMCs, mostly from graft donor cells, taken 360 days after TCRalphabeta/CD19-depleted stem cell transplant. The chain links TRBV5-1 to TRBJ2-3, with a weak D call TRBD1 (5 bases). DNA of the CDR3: TGCGCCAGCAGCTTAAATGGGGCCCGGGATACGCAGTATTTT. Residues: CASSLNGARDTQYF.